Listed below are T cell receptor beta chains from one sample, sequenced in a study of OX40 agonist ivuxolimab in advanced cancers. Here immunoSEQ multiplex PCR was the method, and the copy in TCRdb shows in-frame clones only, minus some. The data show about 140,000 clones, approximately 94% seen once. This specimen was CD4+ or CD8+ T cells sorted from blood, taken in a trial of the OX40 agonist ivuxolimab. The receptors come from an adult with an advanced solid tumor such as melanoma, head and neck, liver or kidney cancer. Each CDR3 is given without its conserved first and last residue. Each record gives: J gene, V gene, CDR3 protein.

j_gene: TRBJ1-3
v_gene: TRBV5-1
CDR3aa: ASSLEARSSGNTIY

j_gene: TRBJ2-1
v_gene: TRBV7-3
CDR3aa: ASSFRESSYNEQF

j_gene: TRBJ2-7
v_gene: TRBV28
CDR3aa: ASSSAPTFD

j_gene: TRBJ1-2
v_gene: TRBV7-9
CDR3aa: ASSLDVGGYT

j_gene: TRBJ1-2
v_gene: TRBV6-5
CDR3aa: ASSYSGRGGYT

j_gene: TRBJ2-7
v_gene: TRBV15
CDR3aa: ATSRSGQGRSEQY

j_gene: TRBJ2-5
v_gene: TRBV5-1
CDR3aa: ASSLAASGGQETQY

j_gene: TRBJ1-4
v_gene: TRBV4-1
CDR3aa: ASSQGSGRHEKLF

j_gene: TRBJ2-2
v_gene: TRBV19
CDR3aa: ASSMKNGELF

j_gene: TRBJ1-4
v_gene: TRBV5-5
CDR3aa: ASSGGLNEKLF

j_gene: TRBJ2-4
v_gene: TRBV5-4
CDR3aa: ASSLGTAGSAKNIQY

j_gene: TRBJ2-3
v_gene: TRBV9
CDR3aa: ASSGRSGADLGDTQY

j_gene: TRBJ2-3
v_gene: TRBV7-6
CDR3aa: ASSPRGTWAGDTQY

j_gene: TRBJ2-7
v_gene: TRBV18
CDR3aa: ASSPGTSGAPSSYEQY

j_gene: TRBJ1-6
v_gene: TRBV6-4
CDR3aa: ASSDTDRNSPLH

j_gene: TRBJ2-1
v_gene: TRBV29-1
CDR3aa: SVEKGTTNEQF

j_gene: TRBJ1-2
v_gene: TRBV5-1
CDR3aa: ASSAGQGFYGYT

j_gene: TRBJ2-3
v_gene: TRBV5-6
CDR3aa: ASSLGQARGPLDTQY

j_gene: TRBJ2-5
v_gene: TRBV2
CDR3aa: ASSDRTRGKETQY

j_gene: TRBJ1-2
v_gene: TRBV7-2
CDR3aa: ASSQLQGPYGYT